Below, 16 T cell receptor beta chains from the same sample are listed, as sequenced in a study of cytomegalovirus exposure and HLA in healthy donors. Data came from immunoSEQ multiplex PCR; TCRdb stores just in-frame clones and leaves some out. The sample carries around 160,000 clones, roughly 91% recorded once. Sequenced material: PBMCs. The receptors here all came from a man aged 18 to 30 in good health and CMV-seronegative.

This clone was recorded once. This chain connects TRBV11-1 to TRBJ2-5; 10 bases are shared with TRBD1. The V gene's germline CDR1 is SGHAT and CDR2 FQDESV (reference sequence). CDR3 size: 16 residues. After removal of 5 bases from V and 5 bases from J, the junction contained 11 bases not matched to a gene. The CDR3 DNA follows: TGTGCCAGCAGCCTCTCGACAGGGGGCGCCGGGGAGACCCAGTACTTC. Translated: CASSLSTGGAGETQYF.

J is TRBJ1-2 and V is TRBV18, with 8 bases that match TRBD1. Germline values: CDR1 KGHSH, CDR2 LQKENI. There are 16 residues in the CDR3. J was trimmed by 7 bases and V by 4 bases; bases with no gene match: 14. CDR3 coding DNA: TGTGCCAGCTCACACGACTGGGGGCAGGGGGCAACTGGCTACACCTTC. Protein product: CASSHDWGQGATGYTF.

V usage is TRBV28 and J usage is TRBJ2-7; TRBD1 is a possible D gene (6 bases). Germline V gene lookup returns CDR1 MDHEN and CDR2 SYDVKM. V was cut by 8 bases and J by 3 bases, with 17 bases left in between. This CDR3 has 14 residues. CDR3 sequence: CASALADSNYEQYF. The CDR3 bases are TGTGCCAGCGCCCTCGCGGACAGTAACTACGAGCAGTACTTC. Using reference TRBV28 and TRBJ2-7 for the parts outside the CDR3, the full variable domain is DVKVTQSSRYLVKRTGEKVFLECVQDMDHENMFWYRQDPGLGLRLIYFSYDVKMKEKGDIPEGYSVSREKKERFSLILESASTNQTSMYLCASALADSNYEQYFGPGTRLTVT.

This chain connects TRBV5-4 to TRBJ2-3; no clear D gene. The germline CDR1 and CDR2 sequences are SGHNT and YYREEE (reference sequence). The germline V and J ends were trimmed by 3 bases and 4 bases, with 15 bases remaining between them. CDR3 length: 15 residues. The CDR3: CASSSAGPGSDTQYF. The DNA of the CDR3 is TGTGCCAGCAGCTCCGCAGGTCCTGGGTCAGATACGCAGTATTTT.

This clone was picked up one time. The genes are TRBV11-2 and TRBJ1-5; the match to TRBD1 covers 8 bases. CDR3 length: 15 residues. The V segment lost 6 bases and the J segment 3 bases; nucleotides outside the gene matches: 7. Germline V gene sequence: CDR1 SGHAT, CDR2 FQNNGV. The CDR3: CASSQGARDNQPQHF. The DNA of the CDR3 is TGTGCCAGCAGTCAGGGGGCCAGGGACAATCAGCCCCAGCATTTT.

J is TRBJ1-1 and V is TRBV28; unclear D gene. This CDR3 spans 13 amino acids. Trimming stripped 11 bases from V and 10 bases from J, with 23 bases between. Per the germline V gene, CDR1 is MDHEN and CDR2 is SYDVKM. The CDR3 here is CAAYGERLVGAFF. In DNA form, the CDR3 reads TGTGCCGCGTATGGGGAGCGCTTGGTAGGAGCTTTCTTT.

The V and J genes are TRBV5-4 and TRBJ1-2; no clear D gene. This CDR3 spans 13 amino acids. Trimming took 0 bases from V and 8 from J, leaving 11 bases between them. Germline V gene lookup returns CDR1 SGHNT and CDR2 YYREEE (reference sequence). The CDR3 region is CASSLAPPGGYTF. In nucleotides, the CDR3 is TGTGCCAGCAGCTTGGCCCCGCCGGGAGGCTACACCTTC.

The rearrangement joins TRBV19 to TRBJ2-3; 8 nucleotides align to TRBD1. J was trimmed by 5 bases and V by 5 bases; bases with no gene match: 6. The CDR3 length is 14 residues. The germline gives CDR1 LNHDA, CDR2 SQIVND (reference sequence). Here the CDR3 DNA reads TGTGCCAGTAGTGTTGGACAGGGAGTAGATACGCAGTATTTT. Protein: CASSVGQGVDTQYF. Combining the CDR3 with reference TRBV19 and TRBJ2-3 gives the whole variable domain DGGITQSPKYLFRKEGQNVTLSCEQNLNHDAMYWYRQDPGQGLRLIYYSQIVNDFQKGDIAEGYSVSREKKESFPLTVTSAQKNPTAFYLCASSVGQGVDTQYFGPGTRLTVL.

The gene calls are TRBV27 and TRBJ2-7, with a weak D call TRBD2 (6 bases). V was trimmed by 3 bases and J by 5 bases, leaving 11 bases between them. Germline values: CDR1 MNHEY, CDR2 SMNVEV (reference sequence). The length of the CDR3 is 13 residues. The CDR3 sequence: CASSLGGANEQYF. Here the CDR3 DNA reads TGTGCCAGCAGTTTGGGGGGTGCTAACGAGCAGTACTTC.

This chain joins TRBV25-1 and TRBJ2-7; 11 bases are shared with TRBD2. This CDR3 is built from 15 residues. Losses at the gene ends were 8 bases for V and 3 bases for J; bases not matched to a gene: 9. Germline loops: CDR1 MGHDK, CDR2 SYGVNS. The CDR3 protein is CASLETSGEFYEQYF. CDR3 DNA sequence: TGTGCCAGCCTCGAGACTAGCGGGGAATTCTACGAGCAGTACTTC.

V and J are TRBV27 and TRBJ1-4, with D possibly TRBD1 on 6 matching bases. Trimming took off 3 bases at V and 7 bases at J, with 12 bases between the two ends. In germline, CDR1 is MNHEY, CDR2 SMNVEV (reference sequence). The CDR3 length is 14 residues. The CDR3 spells CASSFTGFGEKLFF. CDR3 nucleotide sequence: TGTGCCAGCAGTTTTACAGGGTTTGGTGAAAAACTGTTTTTT.

The CDR3 region is CASSEGGYEQYF. Here the CDR3 DNA reads TGTGCCAGCAGTGAGGGGGGCTACGAGCAGTACTTC. This chain joins TRBV6-1 and TRBJ2-7; possibly TRBD2 for D (6 bases). The V and J ends lost 3 bases and 3 bases respectively, with 6 bases between them. The CDR3 is made up of 12 amino acids. CDR1 is MNHNS and CDR2 is SASEGT in the germline V gene.

This clone appeared once. The chain uses TRBV29-1 and TRBJ1-2, with D maybe TRBD1 (6 bases). V dropped 4 bases and J dropped 5 bases, with 11 bases sitting between them. The CDR3 has 12 residues. Germline loops: CDR1 SQVTM, CDR2 ANQGSEA. The CDR3 loop reads CSVARTDYGYTF. The CDR3 DNA sequence: TGCAGCGTTGCTCGGACAGATTATGGCTACACCTTC.

Of note for this clone: The sample holds other DNA sequences that translate to the same CDR3. This rearrangement joins TRBV29-1 to TRBJ2-1; D perhaps matches TRBD2 (5 bases). V lost 2 bases, J lost 5 bases, and 7 bases lay in between. This CDR3 comprises 12 residues. Germline V lookup: CDR1 SQVTM, CDR2 ANQGSEA. CDR3 residues: CSVEWRDNEQFF. The DNA for the CDR3 is TGCAGCGTTGAATGGCGGGACAATGAGCAGTTCTTC.

This clone was found a few times. The chain uses TRBV19 and TRBJ2-7; 7 bases align to TRBD1. The germline V gene has CDR1 LNHDA and CDR2 SQIVND (reference sequence). The CDR3 is 16 amino acids. V lost 6 bases and J lost 1; bases outside the gene matches: 12. CDR3 in amino acids: CASSPTGTARSYEQYV. CDR3 sequence (DNA): TGTGCCAGTAGCCCAACCGGGACAGCCCGATCCTACGAGCAGTACGTC.

The chain uses TRBV6-5 and TRBJ2-3; 11 nucleotides line up with TRBD2. The CDR3 extends over 16 amino acids. V was clipped by 2 bases and J by 3 bases; unmatched bases: 4. The germline gives CDR1 MNHEY, CDR2 SVGAGI. CDR3 DNA: TGTGCCAGCAGTTACCTAACTAGCGGGAGTACAGATACGCAGTATTTT. This encodes CASSYLTSGSTDTQYF.